This entry lists 21 T cell receptor beta chains sequenced from one sample in a study of blood T cells in healthy people across ages. Through a sample-barcoded 5' primer and a J-beta primer mix, a second PCR was run for roughly 6 to 11 cycles. MiXCR was run by TCRdb on the 5' RACE reads, yielding one entry per CDR3 protein. The sample carries 500,000 to 600,000 distinct CDR3 sequences, 27% recorded once. Sample: blood. The receptors were sampled from an older woman in good health.

At least ten counts were recorded for this clonotype. The gene calls are TRBV5-1 and TRBJ2-1; D gene ambiguous. Germline V lookup: CDR1 SGHRS, CDR2 YFSETQ. This CDR3 spans 11 amino acids. V was pared by 2 bases and J by 6 bases, with 3 bases between. The CDR3 reads CASSLSNEQFF. CDR3 nucleotide sequence: TGCGCCAGCAGCTTATCCAATGAGCAGTTCTTC.

This clonotype came up once. The rearrangement uses TRBV6-1 and TRBJ2-5; D not resolved. Germline loops: CDR1 MNHNS, CDR2 SASEGT. This CDR3 has 13 amino acids. Trimming pared 10 bases from V and 5 bases from J, leaving 17 bases between. In DNA form, the CDR3 reads TGTGCCAACGCCCGAGGATTTCGGGAGACCCAGTACTTC. Translating gives CANARGFRETQYF.

This clonotype has more than one count but fewer than ten. V usage is TRBV6-2 or TRBV6-3 and J usage is TRBJ2-5, with D maybe TRBD2 (6 bases). This CDR3 has 13 amino acids. Germline lookup yields CDR1 MNHEY and CDR2 SVGEGT. Between the trimmed V and J ends, which lost 7 bases and 5 bases, there was a span of 14 bases. The CDR3 coding sequence is TGTGCCAGCAACCCCGGGAGTGGGGAGACCCAGTACTTC. Its translation is CASNPGSGETQYF.

This chain joins TRBV5-1 and TRBJ2-2; no reliable D call. Trimming stripped 7 bases from V and 3 bases from J, with 10 bases between. CDR1 and CDR2 (germline): SGHRS, YFSETQ. The CDR3 totals 13 residues. The CDR3 region has the DNA TGCGCCAGCGCCCAGACTGACACCGGGGAGCTGTTTTTT. Translated: CASAQTDTGELFF.

The chain is built from TRBV27 and TRBJ2-2; 9 positions agree with TRBD2. This CDR3 region has 15 residues. Looked up from germline, CDR1 is MNHEY and CDR2 is SMNVEV (reference sequence). Trimming removed 4 bases from V and 6 bases from J; junction bases left unmatched: 6. CDR3 coding DNA: TGTGCCAGCAGTTCACCGGGACTAGCTCCCGGGGAGCTGTTTTTT. It translates to CASSSPGLAPGELFF.

The chain recombines TRBV5-1 with TRBJ2-5, with a tentative D call TRBD2 (5 bases). Germline CDR1 reads SGHRS; CDR2 reads YFSETQ. Trimming took 2 bases from V and 3 from J, leaving 11 bases between them. The length of the CDR3 is 14 residues. The CDR3 spells CASSFSGKKETQYF. DNA for the CDR3: TGCGCCAGCAGCTTTTCCGGGAAAAAAGAGACCCAGTACTTC.

This chain connects TRBV20-1 to TRBJ1-4; D gene unclear. Trimming shortened V by 3 bases and J by 2 bases, and 13 bases separated the two germline ends. The CDR3 covers 15 residues. The germline CDR1 and CDR2 sequences are DFQATT and SNEGSKA (reference sequence). This CDR3 reads CSARAPGGTNEKLFF. For the CDR3, the DNA is TGCAGTGCTAGGGCCCCCGGAGGGACTAATGAAAAACTGTTTTTT.

The chain joins TRBV18 to TRBJ2-5, with unresolved D. Germline assignment: CDR1 KGHSH and CDR2 LQKENI. The CDR3 sequence is 13 residues long. The germline V and J ends were trimmed by 4 bases and 7 bases, with 13 bases remaining between them. CDR3 in DNA: TGTGCCAGCTCACGAACGGATGAAGCGACCCAGTACTTC. This sequence encodes CASSRTDEATQYF.

The chain uses TRBV6-2 or TRBV6-3 and TRBJ2-1, with TRBD1 matching over 7 bases. The CDR3 sequence is 15 residues long. V trimming: 7 bases; J trimming: 2 bases; junction bases outside the gene matches: 8. Per the germline V gene, CDR1 is MNHEY and CDR2 is SVGEGT. The CDR3: CASNRQGSPYNEQFF. CDR3 DNA: TGTGCCAGCAACCGACAGGGTTCCCCCTACAATGAGCAGTTCTTC.

The V gene is TRBV5-1, the J gene TRBJ1-1; D perhaps matches TRBD1 (6 bases). The CDR3 loop spans 15 amino acids. Germline V lookup: CDR1 SGHRS, CDR2 YFSETQ. The ends were cut back, 0 bases at V and 6 bases at J, with 15 bases in the middle. CDR3 nucleotides: TGCGCCAGCAGCTTGGCAGGGGTTGGGCCCGCTGAAGCTTTCTTT. Translating it yields CASSLAGVGPAEAFF.

This chain connects TRBV29-1 to TRBJ1-4; 9 nucleotides align to TRBD1. Unmatched junction bases numbered 11, after V lost 6 bases and J lost 3 bases. The germline V gene has CDR1 SQVTM and CDR2 ANQGSEA. The CDR3 consists of 16 residues. The CDR3 coding sequence is TGCAGCGTGATTAAATCCAGGACAGGGGCTAATGAAAAACTGTTTTTT. This encodes CSVIKSRTGANEKLFF.

The table lists this clonotype with a few counts. This chain links TRBV18 with TRBJ1-1, with D perhaps TRBD1 (6 bases). CDR1 is KGHSH and CDR2 is LQKENI in the germline V gene. The CDR3 runs to 13 residues. Trimming took off 3 bases at V and 7 bases at J, with 12 bases between the two ends. In DNA form, the CDR3 reads TGTGCCAGCTCACCGTATCAGGGGAATGAAGCTTTCTTT. As protein: CASSPYQGNEAFF.

This clonotype occurred many times. The chain couples TRBV12-3 or TRBV12-4 to TRBJ2-6; D not resolved. The CDR3 is 14 amino acids. Trimming stripped 6 bases from V and 0 bases from J, with 6 bases between. CDR3 coding DNA: TGTGCCAGCAGGCCGGGCTCTGGGGCCAACGTCCTGACTTTC. It yields the protein CASRPGSGANVLTF.

V and J are TRBV9 and TRBJ1-5; D not resolved. With 3 bases removed from V and 5 bases from J, the gap between germline ends came to 6 bases. The CDR3 runs 12 residues. CDR1 is SGDLS and CDR2 is YYNGEE in the germline V gene. The CDR3 reads CASSAGDQPQHF. The CDR3 region has the DNA TGTGCCAGCAGCGCAGGAGATCAGCCCCAGCATTTT.

This sequence joins TRBV7-2 and TRBJ2-5; 12 bases map to TRBD2. Germline assignment: CDR1 SGHTA and CDR2 FQGNSA. This CDR3 comprises 15 residues. Trimming at V came to 4 bases and at J to 4 bases, leaving 4 bases not matched to a gene. CDR3 coding DNA: TGTGCCAGCAGCTCCCCTAGCGGGGGGGCAGAGACCCAGTACTTC. It codes for CASSSPSGGAETQYF.

This chain connects TRBV7-2 to TRBJ2-1; D unclear. Germline lookup yields CDR1 SGHTA and CDR2 FQGNSA. This CDR3 region has 13 residues. The V and J ends lost 6 bases and 0 bases respectively, with 6 bases between them. In nucleotides, the CDR3 is TGTGCCAGCAGAATAAGCTCCTACAATGAGCAGTTCTTC. The encoded protein is CASRISSYNEQFF.

V and J are TRBV9 and TRBJ2-3; TRBD1 matches at 10 bases. Germline CDR1 reads SGDLS; CDR2 reads YYNGEE. V lost 7 bases to trimming and J lost 1 base; unmatched junction nucleotides: 0. The CDR3 is 13 amino acids. This CDR3 is CASGTGGTDTQYF. For the CDR3, the DNA is TGTGCCAGCGGGACAGGGGGCACAGATACGCAGTATTTT.

This clonotype was seen a handful of times. The CDR3 coding sequence is TGTGCCAGTAGTCCAGGGTTGCGGGGCACAGATACGCAGTATTTT. Translated, it gives CASSPGLRGTDTQYF. The rearrangement uses TRBV19 and TRBJ2-3; D might be TRBD1 or TRBD2, each matching 5 bases. V gave up 5 bases and J gave up 1 base, with 13 bases separating them. This CDR3 spans 15 amino acids. Germline assignment: CDR1 LNHDA and CDR2 SQIVND (reference sequence).

The CDR3 is CASSPGTSPTENEQFF. DNA for the CDR3: TGCGCCAGCAGCCCAGGGACTTCCCCTACGGAAAATGAGCAGTTCTTC. The gene calls are TRBV5-1 and TRBJ2-5; tentatively, D is TRBD2 (6 bases). The J call may be mistaken, given a closer DNA end match to TRBJ2-1. This CDR3 spans 16 amino acids. The germline V gene encodes CDR1 SGHRS and CDR2 YFSETQ.

The chain is built from TRBV7-7 and TRBJ2-1, with D perhaps matching TRBD1 (6 bases). Trimming cost V 5 bases and J 5 bases, with 13 bases left between them. Germline V CDR1 and CDR2: SSHAT, FNYEAQ (reference sequence). This CDR3 contains 14 residues. In nucleotides, the CDR3 is TGTGCCAGCAGCACCGGGACATCCCACAATGAGCAGTTCTTC. Protein: CASSTGTSHNEQFF. Looking up the rest from reference TRBV7-7 and TRBJ2-1 gives the full variable domain: GAGVSQSPRYKVTKRGQDVTLRCDPISSHATLYWYQQALGQGPEFLTYFNYEAQPDKSGLPSDRFSAERPEGSISTLTIQRTEQRDSAMYRCASSTGTSHNEQFFGPGTRLTVL.

The chain recombines TRBV29-1 with TRBJ1-1; perhaps TRBD1 as D (5 bases). This CDR3 is 13 amino acids long. Germline CDR1 is SQVTM and CDR2 is ANQGSEA. V lost 7 bases to trimming and J lost 4 bases, with 16 bases between them. CDR3 loop: CSGSRGGLTEAFF. DNA for the CDR3: TGCAGCGGAAGCCGGGGGGGTCTCACTGAAGCTTTCTTT.